This T cell receptor (beta chain) stems from a study of neurological immune-mediated disorders. Study-level findings and limits: Falling below healthy controls, multiple sclerosis showed the least TCR clonal expansion, while HTLV-1-associated myelopathy showed the most. Phylogenetic analysis grouped 18 of 34 multiple sclerosis patients' repertoires together, suggesting a possible repertoire signature.

TCRdb re-called the 5' RACE reads with MiXCR, one entry per CDR3 protein. Of about 46,000 distinct CDR3 sequences in the sample, about 1.8% were seen once. Germline CDR1 and CDR2: SGHAT and FQNNGV. This CDR3 has 13 amino acids. Between the trimmed V and J ends, which lost 2 bases and 4 bases, there was a span of 6 bases. In its sample, this clonotype was seen many times. Its antigen remains unknown. This chain uses TRBV11-2 with TRBJ2-4; tentative D call: TRBD1 (5 bases). This TCR was sampled from a woman aged 40 to 50 with multiple sclerosis. Source material: PBMCs. Here the CDR3 DNA reads TGTGCCAGCAGCTTACCAGGGAAAAACATTCAGTACTTC. Protein sequence: CASSLPGKNIQYF.